This is a list of T cell receptor beta chains from one sample in a study of blood T cell repertoires in COVID-19. TCRdb's table, derived via immunoSEQ multiplex PCR, lists solely in-frame clones and lacks some. The table includes approximately 210,000 clones, more than 65% detected once. The source material was PBMCs or T cells enriched from blood (not recorded which). These TCRs come from a woman in her forties or fifties with acute COVID-19. Both conserved end residues are part of each CDR3. The order of the fields is J gene, D gene, clone size, V gene, CDR3 DNA, CDR3 protein. The D gene is left open where the match is weak. A clone size is listed for some rows: how often the clone was seen (once, few, many), or a class if it is expanded.

TRBJ1-2	TRBD1	NA	TRBV28	TGTGCCAGCAGTTCGGATGGGACAGGGAAGAGCTACACCTTC	CASSSDGTGKSYTF
TRBJ1-2	TRBD1	NA	TRBV30	TGTGCCTGGAGTGTGGCAGGGGGTCTCACCTTC	CAWSVAGGLTF
TRBJ1-1	NA	NA	TRBV27	TGTGCCAGCAGCCGCGGCACTGAAGCTTTCTTT	CASSRGTEAFF
TRBJ1-1	TRBD1	NA	TRBV19	TGTGCCAGTAATCCCGGGACAGGGATCATGAACACTGAAGCTTTCTTT	CASNPGTGIMNTEAFF
TRBJ1-1	NA	NA	TRBV29-1	TGCAGCGTTGACTTTGGGAGGGCTCCCGAAGCTTTCTTT	CSVDFGRAPEAFF
TRBJ2-5	NA	once	TRBV3-1/TRBV3-2	TGTGCCAGCAGCGCTTCCCACAGGGGGGGAGAGACCCAGTACTTC	CASSASHRGGETQYF
TRBJ1-4	TRBD1	NA	TRBV30	TGTGCCTGGAGTCCGGGACAGGTTAATGAAAAACTGTTTTTT	CAWSPGQVNEKLFF
TRBJ2-3	TRBD2	NA	TRBV6-5	TGTGCCAGCAGACCGGGGGGTCCCACAGATACGCAGTATTTT	CASRPGGPTDTQYF
TRBJ2-1	TRBD2	NA	TRBV10-2	TGCGCCAGCAGTGATCCCCTTACTAGCGACAACAATGAGCAGTTCTTC	CASSDPLTSDNNEQFF
TRBJ1-1	NA	NA	TRBV19	TGTGCCAGTAGTATCCGTTCGGGGAACCAAATGAACACTGAAGCTTTCTTT	CASSIRSGNQMNTEAFF
TRBJ2-3	TRBD2	NA	TRBV3-1/TRBV3-2	TGTGCCAGCAGCTTGACTAGCGGGGGAGATACGCAGTATTTT	CASSLTSGGDTQYF
TRBJ1-2	NA	NA	TRBV7-3	TGTGCCAGCAGCCCAGGGCAGGGTGCCGGCTACACCTTC	CASSPGQGAGYTF
TRBJ1-5	TRBD1	few	TRBV28	TGTGCCAGCAGACCAACCCAGGGGGGAAGGAGCAATCAGCCCCAGCATTTT	CASRPTQGGRSNQPQHF
TRBJ2-3	NA	NA	TRBV11-2	TGTGCCAGCAGCTCGGGCCTTAGCGGACCCACAGATACGCAGTATTTT	CASSSGLSGPTDTQYF
TRBJ1-4	NA	few	TRBV7-8	TGTGCCAGCAGCTTAGGGACAGTTAATGAAAAACTGTTTTTT	CASSLGTVNEKLFF
TRBJ1-1	NA	NA	TRBV28	TGTGCCAGCAGTTTTTGGAGAGAAAACACTGAAGCTTTCTTT	CASSFWRENTEAFF
TRBJ2-3	NA	once	TRBV25-1	TGTGCCAGCAGTTTGGGGGGGCCTAGCACAGATACGCAGTATTTT	CASSLGGPSTDTQYF
TRBJ2-1	NA	NA	TRBV7-2	TGTGCCAGCAGCTTAGCCCCCACTGGCTCCTTACCTACGGGGGTTTGGAATGAGCAGTTCTTC	CASSLAPTGSLPTGVWNEQFF
TRBJ1-1	NA	NA	TRBV5-6	TGTGCCAGCAGCTCTACTCCGCTGAAGCTTTTCTTT	CASSSTPLKLFF
TRBJ2-3	TRBD2	NA	TRBV5-4	TGTGCCAGCAGCTTGGCCGGGAGGTCTAGCACAGATACGCAGTATTTT	CASSLAGRSSTDTQYF
TRBJ2-3	TRBD2	NA	TRBV19	TGTGCCAGTAGTATAGTAGGCCAGCGGGGACTTGGCACAGATACGCAGTATTTT	CASSIVGQRGLGTDTQYF
TRBJ1-5	NA	NA	TRBV19	TGTGCCAGTAGTATGGTGCAGGGCGCCGGCCCCAATCAGCCCCAGCATTTT	CASSMVQGAGPNQPQHF
TRBJ1-4	NA	few	TRBV3-1/TRBV3-2	TGTGCCAGCAGCCACTTATCGACAGCCAGGGGTGCAACTAATGAAAAACTGTTTTTT	CASSHLSTARGATNEKLFF
TRBJ1-4	TRBD1	NA	TRBV6-5	TGTGCCAGCAGGACAGACAGGGGATATAATGAAAAACTGTTTTTT	CASRTDRGYNEKLFF
TRBJ1-5	TRBD1	few	TRBV3-1/TRBV3-2	TGTGCCAGCAGCCCGTTATCAGGGGGTCAGCCCCAGCATTTT	CASSPLSGGQPQHF
TRBJ2-3	TRBD2	NA	TRBV28	TGTGCCAGCCTTCTTAGCGGGGAGTCGACAGATACGCAGTATTTT	CASLLSGESTDTQYF